The 28 T cell receptor beta chains given below trace back to one sample, sequenced in a study of identical twins. MiXCR, run by TCRdb on the 5' RACE reads, gives a single entry per CDR3 protein. The data contain nearly 650,000 distinct CDR3 sequences, roughly 7.2% of them singletons. In addition, the sample was reused for a study of yellow fever vaccine responses in identical twins.

Sequencing used PBMCs. Receptors originate from a woman aged 18 to 35 in good health.

This clonotype has a handful of counts. In DNA form, the CDR3 reads TGTGCCAGCAGTTTCTCAGGACCTCCCTACGAGCAGTACTTC. Amino acids: CASSFSGPPYEQYF. The chain recombines TRBV12-3 or TRBV12-4 with TRBJ2-7; D is uncertain. CDR3 length: 14 amino acids. V was cut by 3 bases and J by 2 bases, with 11 bases left in between.

This clonotype has only a few counts. The V gene is TRBV20-1, the J gene TRBJ2-7, with 9 bases identical to TRBD1. CDR3 length equals 16 residues. After removal of 4 bases from V and 1 base from J, the junction contained 11 bases not matched to a gene. CDR1 and CDR2 from the germline V gene are DFQATT and SNEGSKA (reference sequence). This chain's CDR3 is CSATPSKGQGSYEQYV. The CDR3, as DNA: TGCAGTGCTACCCCTTCTAAGGGACAGGGTTCCTACGAGCAGTACGTC.

This clonotype was found many times. The chain uses TRBV24-1 and TRBJ2-3, with 7 nucleotides matching TRBD2. The germline V gene encodes CDR1 KGHDR and CDR2 SFDVKD. V lost 0 bases and J lost 0; bases outside the gene matches: 8. This CDR3 has 18 residues. The CDR3 loop reads CATSDLQRGRPSTDTQYF. As DNA, the CDR3 is TGTGCCACCAGTGATTTGCAGCGGGGCCGACCTAGCACAGATACGCAGTATTTT.

This clonotype has just one count. The junction departs from germline at one end; a sequencing error may be responsible. The V and J genes are TRBV3-1 and TRBJ2-1; TRBD1 might be the D (6 bases). Germline V gene sequence: CDR1 LGHDT, CDR2 YNNKEL (reference sequence). The CDR3 length is 15 residues. The CDR3: CASCQNPQGYNEQFF. CDR3 sequence (DNA): TGTGCCAGCTGCCAAAACCCACAGGGATACAATGAGCAGTTCTTC.

This clonotype was seen ten or more times. V and J are TRBV24-1 and TRBJ2-7; the match to TRBD1 covers 7 bases. The CDR3 is 16 amino acids. CDR1 is KGHDR, CDR2 SFDVKD, per germline. The J segment lost 4 bases and the V segment lost 4 bases, leaving 12 bases of the junction unmatched. CDR3 sequence reads: CATSDYGTDNSYEQYV. CDR3 DNA: TGTGCCACCAGTGACTACGGGACAGACAATTCGTACGAGCAGTACGTC.

Worth noting for this clonotype: A much larger clone sits a single nucleotide away, making a read error possible. CDR3 nucleotides: TGTGCCAGGAGCTATACCAGGGTTTTCGACGAGCAGTACTTC. The encoded protein is CARSYTRVFDEQYF. The chain uses TRBV12-3 or TRBV12-4 and TRBJ2-7, with D possibly matching TRBD1 (5 bases). CDR3 length: 14 amino acids. The V and J ends lost 9 bases and 5 bases respectively, with 20 bases between them.

This clonotype was recorded many times. The chain joins TRBV5-1 to TRBJ1-1; 9 bases fit TRBD1. CDR1 is SGHRS, CDR2 YFSETQ, per germline. Losses at the gene ends were 2 bases for V and 12 bases for J; bases not matched to a gene: 14. The CDR3 contains 15 residues. The CDR3 spells CASSFPGRPGQGSFF. The CDR3 region has the DNA TGCGCCAGCAGCTTTCCCGGGAGACCGGGACAGGGTTCTTTCTTT.

This clonotype turned up a few times. This chain links TRBV4-1 with TRBJ2-1; D ambiguous. CDR1 is MGHRA, CDR2 YSYEKL, per germline. The germline V and J ends were trimmed by 4 bases and 0 bases, with 7 bases remaining between them. This CDR3 is 14 amino acids long. The CDR3 reads CASSLLNSYNEQFF. The CDR3 coding sequence is TGCGCCAGCAGCCTGTTAAACTCCTACAATGAGCAGTTCTTC.

This clonotype was seen repeatedly, ten times or more. This rearrangement joins TRBV29-1 to TRBJ1-4; 7 bases map to TRBD1. J lost 7 bases, V lost 6 bases, and 8 bases had no gene match. The CDR3 runs 13 residues. CDR1 SQVTM and CDR2 ANQGSEA come from the germline V gene. CDR3 in amino acids: CSVVGQTGEKLFF. CDR3 DNA sequence: TGCAGCGTCGTGGGACAGACGGGTGAAAAACTGTTTTTT.

A few counts support this clonotype. The J gene is TRBJ2-5, the V gene TRBV11-1; 15 bases agree with TRBD2. Germline assignment: CDR1 SGHAT and CDR2 FQDESV (reference sequence). Trimming removed 5 bases from V and 1 base from J; junction bases left unmatched: 8. This CDR3 region has 18 residues. CDR3 sequence reads: CASSPGLAGGTIQETQYF. The DNA of the CDR3 is TGTGCCAGCAGCCCGGGACTAGCGGGGGGAACCATCCAAGAGACCCAGTACTTC.

This clonotype was seen at least ten times. The DNA for the CDR3 is TGTGCCAGCAGCTTAGCCTACGGCGAGGGATATGAGCAGTTCTTC. It specifies CASSLAYGEGYEQFF. The chain recombines TRBV7-9 with TRBJ2-1; TRBD2 is a possible D gene (5 bases). Trimming shortened V by 0 bases and J by 8 bases, and 14 bases separated the two germline ends. CDR1 and CDR2 (germline): SEHNR, FQNEAQ (reference sequence). This CDR3 has 15 amino acids.

DNA for the CDR3: TGTGCCAGCAGTTCTCCGGCAGGGGAGAACACTGAAGCTTTCTTT. Its protein product is CASSSPAGENTEAFF. The V and J genes are TRBV28 and TRBJ1-1; maybe TRBD1 (6 bases). Germline CDR1 MDHEN, CDR2 SYDVKM. This CDR3 spans 15 amino acids. V was trimmed by 4 bases and J by 1 base, leaving 13 bases between them. Using reference TRBV28 and TRBJ1-1 for the parts outside the CDR3, the full variable domain is DVKVTQSSRYLVKRTGEKVFLECVQDMDHENMFWYRQDPGLGLRLIYFSYDVKMKEKGDIPEGYSVSREKKERFSLILESASTNQTSMYLCASSSPAGENTEAFFGQGTRLTVV.

This clonotype was observed at least ten times. This rearrangement joins TRBV6-5 to TRBJ2-2, with no clear D. The CDR3 consists of 15 residues. The V gene's germline CDR1 is MNHEY and CDR2 SVGAGI. Trimming stripped 0 bases from V and 3 bases from J, with 8 bases between. CDR3 loop: CASSYSTGHTGELFF. The CDR3 nucleotides read TGTGCCAGCAGTTACTCGACGGGCCACACCGGGGAGCTGTTTTTT.

This clonotype has just a few counts. This chain connects TRBV29-1 to TRBJ2-1; D might be TRBD2 (5 bases). Between the trimmed V and J ends, which lost 5 bases and 3 bases, there was a span of 11 bases. The germline CDR1 and CDR2 sequences are SQVTM and ANQGSEA. The CDR3 runs 13 residues. The CDR3 here is CSVRFRDYNEQFF. The CDR3 DNA is TGCAGCGTTCGCTTCCGGGACTACAATGAGCAGTTCTTC.

Ten or more counts support this clonotype. V and J are TRBV6-1 and TRBJ1-5; D may be TRBD1 (6 bases). Trimming took 6 bases from V and 1 from J, leaving 13 bases between them. Germline lookup yields CDR1 MNHNS and CDR2 SASEGT. The CDR3 is 15 residues long. The CDR3 region has the DNA TGTGCCAGCAGACCTACAGGGTACAGCAATCAGCCCCAGCATTTT. Amino acids: CASRPTGYSNQPQHF.

This clonotype has at least ten counts. The rearrangement joins TRBV10-3 to TRBJ1-2, with 8 bases identical to TRBD1. Losses at the gene ends were 2 bases for V and 1 base for J; bases not matched to a gene: 3. The CDR3 is made up of 15 amino acids. Germline CDR1 is ENHRY and CDR2 is SYGVKD. The CDR3: CAISEGQGRNYGYTF. As DNA, the CDR3 is TGTGCCATCAGTGAGGGACAGGGCCGTAACTATGGCTACACCTTC.

This clonotype came up many times. V gene TRBV28 combines with J gene TRBJ2-1; D not resolved. The germline gives CDR1 MDHEN, CDR2 SYDVKM. Trimming removed 4 bases from V and 7 bases from J, with 17 bases in between. The length of the CDR3 is 15 residues. CDR3 nucleotides: TGTGCCAGCAGTTCAGACCATACCCACAAAAATGAGCAGTTCTTC. Encoded protein: CASSSDHTHKNEQFF.

The chain couples TRBV28 to TRBJ2-1, with D perhaps TRBD2 (5 bases). CDR1 is MDHEN and CDR2 is SYDVKM in the germline V gene. The CDR3 runs 16 residues. V was trimmed by 7 bases and J by 9 bases, leaving 25 bases between them. Written as DNA, the CDR3 is TGTGCCAGCAACCCCTCACAATTGGGAGTTTTCTTTGAGCAGTTCTTC. This gives the protein CASNPSQLGVFFEQFF.

This clonotype was recorded at least ten times. The V call is TRBV3-1, the J call TRBJ1-6; no reliable D call. The CDR3 sequence is 14 residues long. Germline lookup yields CDR1 LGHDT and CDR2 YNNKEL (reference sequence). V dropped 0 bases and J dropped 10 bases, with 10 bases sitting between them. The CDR3 DNA follows: TGTGCCAGCAGCCAAGAGCTACAGAGCTCACCCCTCCACTTT. Translating gives CASSQELQSSPLHF.

The chain joins TRBV5-1 to TRBJ2-3, with 13 nucleotides matching TRBD2. This CDR3 region has 16 residues. The germline CDR1 and CDR2 sequences are SGHRS and YFSETQ. Trimming removed 3 bases from V and 3 bases from J; junction bases left unmatched: 4. The CDR3 region is CASSYGTSGTTDTQYF. DNA of the CDR3: TGCGCCAGCAGCTACGGGACTAGCGGGACTACAGATACGCAGTATTTT.

This clonotype was recorded many times. The V call is TRBV29-1, the J call TRBJ1-2, with D maybe TRBD1 (6 bases). V dropped 8 bases and J dropped 1 base, with 14 bases sitting between them. Germline CDR1 is SQVTM and CDR2 is ANQGSEA. The CDR3 consists of 13 residues. CDR3 sequence reads: CSTRDNNNYGYTF. The CDR3 nucleotides are TGCAGCACCCGGGACAACAATAACTATGGCTACACCTTC.

The table lists this clonotype with many counts. J is TRBJ1-5 and V is TRBV4-1; TRBD1 agrees at 9 bases. Germline CDR1 MGHRA, CDR2 YSYEKL. V lost 2 bases, J lost 7 bases, and 6 bases stayed unmatched. The CDR3 spans 15 residues. This CDR3 is CASSQNRDREQPQHF. DNA for the CDR3: TGCGCCAGCAGCCAAAACCGGGACAGGGAACAGCCCCAGCATTTT.

The chain employs TRBV12-3 or TRBV12-4 and TRBJ2-4; 11 bases fit TRBD1. Trimming removed 6 bases from V and 8 bases from J; junction bases left unmatched: 3. This CDR3 is built from 13 residues. The CDR3 nucleotides read TGTGCCAGCAGGGGACAGGGGGGGTACATTCAGTACTTC. This codes for CASRGQGGYIQYF.

This clonotype was observed many times. The chain has TRBV20-1 and TRBJ1-1; no clear D gene. Looked up from germline, CDR1 is DFQATT and CDR2 is SNEGSKA (reference sequence). V was trimmed by 4 bases and J by 0 bases, leaving 9 bases between them. The CDR3 runs 13 residues. In nucleotides, the CDR3 is TGCAGTGCTATTAAACCGATGAACACTGAAGCTTTCTTT. Protein: CSAIKPMNTEAFF.

This clonotype came up a few times. J is TRBJ2-1 and V is TRBV20-1, with D hard to call. Trimming took off 0 bases at V and 8 bases at J, with 11 bases between the two ends. The CDR3 totals 13 residues. CDR1 and CDR2 from the germline V gene are DFQATT and SNEGSKA (reference sequence). The CDR3 reads CSAREPGPYEQFF. In DNA form, the CDR3 reads TGCAGTGCTAGAGAGCCTGGGCCTTATGAGCAGTTCTTC.

This clonotype was recorded at least ten times. The rearrangement uses TRBV6-4 and TRBJ2-1; 10 bases map to TRBD1. CDR1 is MRHNA and CDR2 is SNTAGT in the germline V gene. This CDR3 region has 22 residues. After removal of 5 bases from V and 1 base from J, the junction contained 23 bases not matched to a gene. In nucleotides, the CDR3 is TGTGCCAGCAGTCCGGGACAGGGGACGGCAGGCAGAATAAATAGGTCCTACAATGAGCAGTTCTTC. It translates to CASSPGQGTAGRINRSYNEQFF.

This clonotype was seen at least ten times. The CDR3 sequence is CASTEGGGGTGELFF. CDR3 sequence (DNA): TGTGCCAGCACTGAAGGTGGGGGGGGCACCGGGGAGCTGTTTTTT. J is TRBJ2-2 and V is TRBV27, with TRBD2 identical over 7 bases. V was pared by 7 bases and J by 4 bases, with 9 bases of the junction left unmatched. The CDR3 runs 15 residues. Germline V gives CDR1 MNHEY, CDR2 SMNVEV (reference sequence).

This clonotype was seen more than once but under ten times. V is TRBV10-3 and J is TRBJ1-1; no definite D call. V was trimmed by 0 bases and J by 5 bases, leaving 10 bases between them. CDR1 is ENHRY, CDR2 SYGVKD, per germline. The CDR3 is made up of 14 amino acids. The CDR3 DNA is TGTGCCATCAGTGAGTCGATCCCGGCTACTGAAGCTTTCTTT. The encoded protein is CAISESIPATEAFF.